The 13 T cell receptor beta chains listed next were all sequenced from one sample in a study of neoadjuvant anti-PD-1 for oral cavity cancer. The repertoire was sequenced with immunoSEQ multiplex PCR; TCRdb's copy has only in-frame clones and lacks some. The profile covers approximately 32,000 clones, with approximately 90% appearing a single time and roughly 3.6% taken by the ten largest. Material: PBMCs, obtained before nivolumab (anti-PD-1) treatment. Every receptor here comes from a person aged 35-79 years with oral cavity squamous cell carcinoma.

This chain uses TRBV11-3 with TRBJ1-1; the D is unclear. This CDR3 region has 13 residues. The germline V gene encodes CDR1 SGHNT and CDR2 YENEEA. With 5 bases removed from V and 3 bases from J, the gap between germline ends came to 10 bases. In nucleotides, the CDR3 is TGTGCCAGCAGCCAAAATACAGACACTGAAGCTTTCTTT. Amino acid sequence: CASSQNTDTEAFF.

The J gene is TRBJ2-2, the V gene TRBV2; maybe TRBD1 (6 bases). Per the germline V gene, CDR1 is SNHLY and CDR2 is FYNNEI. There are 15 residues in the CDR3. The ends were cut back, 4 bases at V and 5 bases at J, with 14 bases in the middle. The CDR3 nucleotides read TGTGCCAGCAGTGTTAACAGGGCCAGTACCGGGGAGCTGTTTTTT. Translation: CASSVNRASTGELFF.

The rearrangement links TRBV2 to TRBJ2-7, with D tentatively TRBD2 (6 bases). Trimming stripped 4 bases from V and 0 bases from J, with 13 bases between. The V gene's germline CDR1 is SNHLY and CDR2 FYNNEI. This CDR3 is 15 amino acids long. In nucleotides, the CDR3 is TGTGCCAGCAGTGTTACCACCGGGAGCTCCTACGAGCAGTACTTC. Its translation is CASSVTTGSSYEQYF.

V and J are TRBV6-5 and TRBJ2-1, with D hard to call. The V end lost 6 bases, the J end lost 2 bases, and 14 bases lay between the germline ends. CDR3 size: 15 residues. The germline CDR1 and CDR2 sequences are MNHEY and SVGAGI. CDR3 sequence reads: CASSTGRSPYNEQFF. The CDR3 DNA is TGTGCCAGCAGCACCGGACGTTCGCCCTACAATGAGCAGTTCTTC.

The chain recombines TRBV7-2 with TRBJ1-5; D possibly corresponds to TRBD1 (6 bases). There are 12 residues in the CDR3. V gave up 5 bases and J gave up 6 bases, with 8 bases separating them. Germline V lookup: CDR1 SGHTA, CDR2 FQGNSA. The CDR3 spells CASSVGGQPQHF. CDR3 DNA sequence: TGTGCCAGCAGCGTAGGGGGTCAGCCCCAGCATTTT.

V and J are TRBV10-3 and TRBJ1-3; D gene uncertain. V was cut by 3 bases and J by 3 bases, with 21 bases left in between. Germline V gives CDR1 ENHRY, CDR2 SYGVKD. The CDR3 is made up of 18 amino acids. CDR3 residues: CAISEKATQATGGNTIYF. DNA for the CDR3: TGTGCCATCAGTGAAAAAGCAACGCAGGCGACGGGTGGAAACACCATATATTTT.

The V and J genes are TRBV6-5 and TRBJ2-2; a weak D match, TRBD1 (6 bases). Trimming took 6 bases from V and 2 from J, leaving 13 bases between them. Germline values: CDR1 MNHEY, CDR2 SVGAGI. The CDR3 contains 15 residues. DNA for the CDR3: TGTGCCAGCAGACCCGGACAGATCAACACCGGGGAGCTGTTTTTT. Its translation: CASRPGQINTGELFF.

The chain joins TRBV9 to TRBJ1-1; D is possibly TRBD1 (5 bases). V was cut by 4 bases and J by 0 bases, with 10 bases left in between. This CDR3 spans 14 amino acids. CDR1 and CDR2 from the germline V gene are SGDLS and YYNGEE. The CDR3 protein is CASSQGILNTEAFF. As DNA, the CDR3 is TGTGCCAGCAGCCAGGGCATCCTGAACACTGAAGCTTTCTTT.

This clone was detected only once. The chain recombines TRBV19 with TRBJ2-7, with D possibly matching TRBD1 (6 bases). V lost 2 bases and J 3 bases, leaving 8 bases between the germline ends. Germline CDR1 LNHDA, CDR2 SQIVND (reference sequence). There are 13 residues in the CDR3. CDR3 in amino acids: CASSIKGGYEQYF. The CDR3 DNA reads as TGTGCCAGTAGTATAAAAGGGGGCTACGAGCAGTACTTC.

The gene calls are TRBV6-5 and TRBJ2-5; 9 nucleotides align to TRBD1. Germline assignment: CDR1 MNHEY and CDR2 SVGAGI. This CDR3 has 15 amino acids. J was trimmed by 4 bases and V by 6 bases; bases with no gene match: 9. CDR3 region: CASSTLTGGIETQYF. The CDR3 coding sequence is TGTGCCAGCAGCACCCTTACAGGGGGCATAGAGACCCAGTACTTC.

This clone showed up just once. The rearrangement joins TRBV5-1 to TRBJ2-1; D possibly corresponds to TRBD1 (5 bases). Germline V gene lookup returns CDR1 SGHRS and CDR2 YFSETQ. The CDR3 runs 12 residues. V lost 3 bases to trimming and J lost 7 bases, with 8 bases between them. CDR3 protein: CASSSSGNEQFF. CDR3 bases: TGCGCCAGCAGCTCGTCAGGGAATGAGCAGTTCTTC.

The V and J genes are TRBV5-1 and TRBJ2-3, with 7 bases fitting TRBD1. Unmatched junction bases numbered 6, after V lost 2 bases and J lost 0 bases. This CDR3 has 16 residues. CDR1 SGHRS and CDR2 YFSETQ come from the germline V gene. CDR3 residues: CASSLQGRPSTDTQYF. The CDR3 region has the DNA TGCGCCAGCAGCTTACAGGGGCGCCCTAGCACAGATACGCAGTATTTT.

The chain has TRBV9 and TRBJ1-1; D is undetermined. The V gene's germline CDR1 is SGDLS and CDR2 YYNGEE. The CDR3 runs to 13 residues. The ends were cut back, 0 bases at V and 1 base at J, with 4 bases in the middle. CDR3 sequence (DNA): TGTGCCAGCAGCGTAGCTGGGAACACTGAAGCTTTCTTT. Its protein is CASSVAGNTEAFF.